This T cell receptor beta chain was profiled in a study of CD8+ T cells in alopecia areata. cDNA serving as the sequencing template came from extracted, reverse transcribed RNA. Method: immunoSEQ multiplex PCR; TCRdb's copy keeps in-frame clones and lacks some. The sample consists of about 150,000 clones, 80% to 90% of them appearing once. The ends were cut back, 0 bases at V and 0 bases at J, with 7 bases in the middle. The CDR3 totals 15 residues. The V gene's germline CDR1 is MGHRA and CDR2 YSYEKL. This TCR derives from a human donor with alopecia areata. This chain connects TRBV4-1 to TRBJ2-3; D gene unclear. The sequencing here drew on CD8+ T cells sorted from blood, taken at week 0. Here the CDR3 DNA reads TGCGCCAGCAGCCAAGAGGGGTTCAGCACAGATACGCAGTATTTT. Translation: CASSQEGFSTDTQYF.